The 7 T cell receptor beta chains presented below share a single source sample, sequenced in a study of control samples from healthy donors and cancer patients. Sequencing used immunoSEQ multiplex PCR; TCRdb keeps in-frame clones, though not all of them. The sample has 85,000 to 110,000 clones, approximately 90% seen once; the top ten hold about 19%. The sample comprised PBMCs. These receptors all stem from a man between 60 and 75 years old with lung cancer.

The gene calls are TRBV5-1 and TRBJ1-1; 10 bases map to TRBD1. The CDR3 is 15 amino acids. Germline-derived CDR1 and CDR2 are SGHRS and YFSETQ. V gave up 4 bases and J gave up 4 bases; unmatched junction bases: 7. CDR3 DNA: TGCGCCAGCAGCCAGACAGGGGGCGGAAGCACTGAAGCTTTCTTT. Protein sequence: CASSQTGGGSTEAFF. Combining the CDR3 with reference TRBV5-1 and TRBJ1-1 gives the whole variable domain KAGVTQTPRYLIKTRGQQVTLSCSPISGHRSVSWYQQTPGQGLQFLFEYFSETQRNKGNFPGRFSGRQFSNSRSEMNVSTLELGDSALYLCASSQTGGGSTEAFFGQGTRLTVV.

The rearrangement uses TRBV15 and TRBJ1-6; 10 positions agree with TRBD1. Trimming removed 5 bases from V and 9 bases from J; junction bases left unmatched: 7. Germline CDR1 is LNHNV and CDR2 is YYDKDF (reference sequence). The CDR3 totals 15 residues. This CDR3 is CATSGGTGEGSPLHF. The CDR3 region has the DNA TGTGCCACCAGCGGGGGGACAGGGGAGGGTTCACCCCTCCACTTT.

This clone was counted a single time. V usage is TRBV27 and J usage is TRBJ1-4; no clear D. This CDR3 is built from 14 residues. CDR1 is MNHEY and CDR2 is SMNVEV in the germline V gene (reference sequence). Trimming shortened V by 1 base and J by 4 bases, and 7 bases separated the two germline ends. The CDR3 DNA is TGTGCCAGCAGTTTATTACCGCTTAATGAAAAACTGTTTTTT. Translation gives CASSLLPLNEKLFF.

This clone is labeled as medium-sized. The chain uses TRBV12-5 and TRBJ1-5; D not resolved. The ends were cut back, 0 bases at V and 0 bases at J, with 18 bases in the middle. CDR3 size: 19 residues. Germline V gene sequence: CDR1 LGHNT, CDR2 FRNRAP. In nucleotides, the CDR3 is TGTGCTAGTGGTTTGGTGATTGACGGACTAATATCTAGCAATCAGCCCCAGCATTTT. Protein: CASGLVIDGLISSNQPQHF.

The chain has TRBV19 and TRBJ1-5; a possible D gene is TRBD1 (6 bases). The V gene lost 5 bases and the J gene lost 3 bases, with 17 bases spanning the gap. The CDR3 is 16 amino acids. CDR1 is LNHDA, CDR2 SQIVND, per germline (reference sequence). CDR3 sequence (DNA): TGTGCCAGTAGTTCTGAAGGAAGGACAGACAATCAGCCCCAGCATTTT. Protein: CASSSEGRTDNQPQHF.

This clone was picked up many times. The V gene is TRBV5-1, the J gene TRBJ2-1, with a tentative D call TRBD2 (5 bases). This CDR3 contains 12 residues. Germline-derived CDR1 and CDR2 are SGHRS and YFSETQ. Between the trimmed V and J ends, which lost 0 bases and 10 bases, there was a span of 8 bases. The CDR3 protein is CASSLVGLEQFF. CDR3 nucleotides: TGCGCCAGCAGCTTGGTAGGACTGGAGCAGTTCTTC.

This sequence joins TRBV11-2 and TRBJ1-6; tentative D call: TRBD1 (5 bases). The germline gives CDR1 SGHAT, CDR2 FQNNGV. Between the trimmed V and J ends, which lost 4 bases and 7 bases, there was a span of 11 bases. This CDR3 region has 14 residues. The CDR3 here is CASSSGTANSPLHF. DNA of the CDR3: TGTGCCAGCAGCTCAGGGACGGCAAATTCACCCCTCCACTTT.